The 20 T cell receptor beta chains listed next were all sequenced from one sample in a study of OX40 agonist ivuxolimab in advanced cancers. Clones were read by immunoSEQ multiplex PCR, and TCRdb kept only the in-frame ones, dropping some. The sample lists about 65,000 clones; 80% to 90% were seen once. The sequences come from CD4+ or CD8+ T cells sorted from blood, collected in a trial of the OX40 agonist ivuxolimab. The receptor source for this set is an adult with an advanced solid tumor such as melanoma, head and neck, liver or kidney cancer.

The chain employs TRBV19 and TRBJ2-1; D is unclear. V was cut by 3 bases and J by 7 bases, with 10 bases left in between. The CDR3 spans 13 residues. Germline-derived CDR1 and CDR2 are LNHDA and SQIVND (reference sequence). DNA for the CDR3: TGTGCCAGTAGTATCCCCGGCAGGAATGAGCAGTTCTTC. It translates to CASSIPGRNEQFF.

This chain connects TRBV7-2 to TRBJ1-1; the match to TRBD1 covers 7 bases. The CDR3 contains 14 residues. The germline gives CDR1 SGHTA, CDR2 FQGNSA. The V segment lost 5 bases and the J segment 1 base; nucleotides outside the gene matches: 4. The CDR3 sequence: CASSPRTGNTEAFF. The DNA of the CDR3 is TGTGCCAGCAGCCCGCGGACAGGGAACACTGAAGCTTTCTTT.

The chain recombines TRBV19 with TRBJ2-2; D possibly corresponds to TRBD1 (6 bases). Germline V gene data show CDR1 as LNHDA and CDR2 as SQIVND (reference sequence). The CDR3 totals 15 residues. Trimming shortened V by 4 bases and J by 2 bases, and 11 bases separated the two germline ends. The CDR3 DNA is TGTGCCAGTAGTACCAGGGGAGCAAACACCGGGGAGCTGTTTTTT. Translated: CASSTRGANTGELFF.

This chain links TRBV6-1 with TRBJ2-3, with D perhaps matching TRBD2 (6 bases). Trimming left V 1 base short and J 4 bases short, with 9 bases between. Germline CDR1 is MNHNS and CDR2 is SASEGT. The CDR3 consists of 14 residues. This CDR3 reads CASSEGGGADTQYF. The CDR3 nucleotides read TGTGCCAGCAGTGAAGGGGGCGGGGCAGATACGCAGTATTTT.

This chain uses TRBV18 with TRBJ2-7; no clear D gene. Deletions cut 2 bases from V and 1 base from J, with 3 bases between. The germline gives CDR1 KGHSH, CDR2 LQKENI. The CDR3 spans 12 residues. CDR3 amino acids: CASSPGSYEQYF. CDR3 nucleotides: TGTGCCAGCTCACCAGGGTCCTACGAGCAGTACTTC.

This clone was seen a few times. The gene calls are TRBV2 and TRBJ1-2; D possibly corresponds to TRBD1 (5 bases). CDR3 length: 11 amino acids. The germline V gene has CDR1 SNHLY and CDR2 FYNNEI. Trimming took off 10 bases at V and 7 bases at J, with 13 bases between the two ends. As DNA, the CDR3 is TGTGCCACGGGGGGTTTAGGTGGCTACACCTTC. It codes for CATGGLGGYTF.

The CDR3: CASSLGGNTEAFF. Here the CDR3 DNA reads TGTGCCAGCAGCTTAGGAGGGAACACTGAAGCTTTCTTT. This chain joins TRBV5-6 and TRBJ1-1; D not resolved. With 2 bases removed from V and 1 base from J, the gap between germline ends came to 6 bases. The CDR3 has 13 residues. Germline CDR1 SGHDT, CDR2 YYEEEE.

The chain is built from TRBV14 and TRBJ1-2; D perhaps matches TRBD1 (6 bases). Germline values: CDR1 SGHDN, CDR2 FVKESK. The germline V and J ends were trimmed by 2 bases and 1 base, with 14 bases remaining between them. The CDR3 has 16 amino acids. The CDR3 is CASSQRTVNDNYGYTF. The DNA of the CDR3 is TGTGCCAGCAGCCAACGGACAGTCAACGATAACTATGGCTACACCTTC.

V is TRBV14 and J is TRBJ1-2; D is possibly TRBD1 (5 bases). The CDR3 contains 15 residues. Germline V gene sequence: CDR1 SGHDN, CDR2 FVKESK. The V and J ends lost 0 bases and 4 bases respectively, with 12 bases between them. Here the CDR3 DNA reads TGTGCCAGCAGCCAAGATCTGGGGGTGGGCTATGGCTACACCTTC. Translating gives CASSQDLGVGYGYTF.

The chain links TRBV11-2 to TRBJ2-3, with TRBD2 identical over 8 bases. The CDR3 extends over 18 amino acids. Germline lookup yields CDR1 SGHAT and CDR2 FQNNGV. Trimming at V came to 0 bases and at J to 2 bases, leaving 10 bases not matched to a gene. The CDR3 loop is CASSLDISGATFTDTQYF. The DNA for the CDR3 is TGTGCCAGCAGCTTAGATATTAGCGGGGCAACCTTCACAGATACGCAGTATTTT.

The V call is TRBV6-1, the J call TRBJ1-1; 12 bases fit TRBD1. This CDR3 spans 14 amino acids. From germline, CDR1 is MNHNS and CDR2 SASEGT. V lost 6 bases to trimming and J lost 4 bases; unmatched junction nucleotides: 3. Here the CDR3 DNA reads TGTGCCAGCAGCAGGGACAGGGGGCCCACTGAAGCTTTCTTT. It specifies CASSRDRGPTEAFF.

The chain links TRBV19 to TRBJ2-7, with D perhaps matching TRBD1 (6 bases). Per the germline V gene, CDR1 is LNHDA and CDR2 is SQIVND (reference sequence). This CDR3 is 13 amino acids long. V gave up 5 bases and J gave up 3 bases, with 11 bases separating them. The CDR3 reads CASSRGQIYEQYF. The CDR3 DNA reads as TGTGCCAGTAGTCGAGGACAGATCTACGAGCAGTACTTC.

This clone was seen a few times. The genes are TRBV4-2 and TRBJ2-7; D uncertain. Trimming removed 1 base from V and 5 bases from J, with 9 bases in between. The germline gives CDR1 LGHNA, CDR2 YNFKEQ. This CDR3 spans 13 amino acids. CDR3 nucleotide sequence: TGTGCCAGCAGCCAAGTAGCTGGGGACGAGCAGTACTTC. Residues: CASSQVAGDEQYF.

The J gene is TRBJ1-4, the V gene TRBV6-5; no firm D call. The CDR3 spans 16 residues. Germline assignment: CDR1 MNHEY and CDR2 SVGAGI. V was clipped by 4 bases and J by 0 bases, with 12 bases between them. This CDR3 reads CASSSVQLATNEKLFF. The CDR3 DNA follows: TGTGCCAGCAGTTCAGTACAGCTTGCAACTAATGAAAAACTGTTTTTT.

The rearrangement uses TRBV11-2 and TRBJ2-5; 8 bases fit TRBD2. The length of the CDR3 is 17 residues. V shed 4 bases, J shed 4 bases, and the junction held 14 bases outside the gene matches. From germline, CDR1 is SGHAT and CDR2 FQNNGV. CDR3 sequence (DNA): TGTGCCAGCAGCTCGCCCCCGGGCCGGGGGGGCTTAGAGACCCAGTACTTC. Translating gives CASSSPPGRGGLETQYF.

The CDR3, as DNA: TGTGCCAGCAGTATTGTTTTTGGGAGTCATGAGCAGTTCTTC. Amino acids: CASSIVFGSHEQFF. V gene TRBV6-5 combines with J gene TRBJ2-1; D may be TRBD2 (5 bases). The CDR3 is 14 amino acids. Germline CDR1 and CDR2: MNHEY and SVGAGI. V lost 5 bases to trimming and J lost 8 bases, with 16 bases between them.

This sequence joins TRBV28 and TRBJ2-5, with D possibly being TRBD2 (7 bases). Per the germline V gene, CDR1 is MDHEN and CDR2 is SYDVKM. Between the trimmed V and J ends, which lost 2 bases and 3 bases, there was a span of 10 bases. CDR3 length: 14 residues. CDR3 coding DNA: TGTGCCAGCAGTTTAAGGGGGGGAAAAGAGACCCAGTACTTC. Its translation is CASSLRGGKETQYF.

This chain uses TRBV2 with TRBJ2-3; 9 bases map to TRBD1. The junction had 5 bases not matched to a gene; V was cut back by 4 bases and J by 3 bases. Per germline, CDR1 SNHLY and CDR2 FYNNEI. The CDR3 extends over 15 amino acids. The CDR3 spells CASSAGTGFTDTQYF. The CDR3 region has the DNA TGTGCCAGCAGTGCGGGGACAGGGTTTACAGATACGCAGTATTTT.

The V gene is TRBV7-8, the J gene TRBJ2-1; weak D call: TRBD2 (5 bases). The CDR3 spans 15 residues. In germline, CDR1 is SGHVS, CDR2 FQNEAQ. Trimming cost V 5 bases and J 6 bases, with 17 bases left between them. The CDR3 sequence is CASSPARERPNEQFF. The CDR3 DNA reads as TGTGCCAGCAGCCCGGCTCGGGAACGTCCCAATGAGCAGTTCTTC.

The V and J genes are TRBV5-6 and TRBJ2-2; the D is unclear. Germline assignment: CDR1 SGHDT and CDR2 YYEEEE. Between the trimmed V and J ends, which lost 0 bases and 6 bases, there was a span of 9 bases. CDR3 length equals 14 residues. The CDR3 reads CASSLGSGSGELFF. CDR3 DNA: TGTGCCAGCAGCTTGGGGTCCGGGTCCGGGGAGCTGTTTTTT.